The 4 T cell receptor beta chains below were found in one sample sequenced in a study of cytomegalovirus exposure and HLA in healthy donors. Primers included in the PCR were 60 Vbeta and 13 Jbeta primers. Using immunoSEQ multiplex PCR, the repertoire was profiled, and TCRdb retains in-frame clones only, with some absent. The repertoire includes around 190,000 clones, around 77% of them detected once, and about 2.8% sits in the top ten. Sequencing used PBMCs. All receptors derive from a woman aged 30 to 39 in good health and CMV-seronegative.

The rearrangement uses TRBV2 and TRBJ2-1; D gene uncertain. Trimming took off 4 bases at V and 1 base at J, with 8 bases between the two ends. The V gene's germline CDR1 is SNHLY and CDR2 FYNNEI. CDR3 length equals 14 residues. The DNA of the CDR3 is TGTGCCAGCAGTGGTGCCAGATCCTACAATGAGCAGTTCTTC. Protein product: CASSGARSYNEQFF. Together with reference TRBV2 and TRBJ2-1, the CDR3 gives the full variable domain: EPEVTQTPSHQVTQMGQEVILRCVPISNHLYFYWYRQILGQKVEFLVSFYNNEISEKSEIFDDQFSVERPDGSNFTLKIRSTKLEDSAMYFCASSGARSYNEQFFGPGTRLTVL.

This chain connects TRBV4-1 to TRBJ1-2; D uncertain. The CDR3 length is 14 residues. Trimming took off 3 bases at V and 4 bases at J, with 12 bases between the two ends. Germline V gene data show CDR1 as MGHRA and CDR2 as YSYEKL. This chain's CDR3 is CASSHLSRGYGYTF. CDR3 in DNA: TGCGCCAGCAGCCATTTGTCGCGTGGCTATGGCTACACCTTC.

The chain couples TRBV5-4 to TRBJ2-7; 7 bases agree with TRBD2. V lost 4 bases, J lost 1 base, and 11 bases stayed unmatched. This CDR3 spans 16 amino acids. Germline assignment: CDR1 SGHNT and CDR2 YYREEE (reference sequence). CDR3 sequence reads: CASSNTGLADSYEQYF. Here the CDR3 DNA reads TGTGCCAGCAGCAACACTGGGCTAGCGGATTCCTACGAGCAGTACTTC.

The CDR3 protein is CASSPLSREYNQPQHF. The CDR3 DNA is TGTGCCAGCAGTCCCCTAAGCCGGGAGTACAATCAGCCCCAGCATTTT. The V call is TRBV5-5, the J call TRBJ1-5; no clear D gene. CDR3 size: 16 residues. V was clipped by 5 bases and J by 3 bases, with 18 bases between them. Germline assignment: CDR1 SGHKS and CDR2 YYEKEE (reference sequence).